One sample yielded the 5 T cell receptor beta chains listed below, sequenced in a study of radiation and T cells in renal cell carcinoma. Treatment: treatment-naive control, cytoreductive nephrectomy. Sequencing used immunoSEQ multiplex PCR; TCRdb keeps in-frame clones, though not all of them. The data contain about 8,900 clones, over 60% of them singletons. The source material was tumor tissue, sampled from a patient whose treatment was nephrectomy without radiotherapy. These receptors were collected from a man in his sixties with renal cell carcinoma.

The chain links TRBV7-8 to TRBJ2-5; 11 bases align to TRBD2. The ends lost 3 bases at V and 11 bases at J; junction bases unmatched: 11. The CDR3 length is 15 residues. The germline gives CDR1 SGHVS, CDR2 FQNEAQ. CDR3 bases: TGTGCCAGCAGCTTTCAGACTAGCGGGATAGTTTCTCAGTACTTC. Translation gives CASSFQTSGIVSQYF. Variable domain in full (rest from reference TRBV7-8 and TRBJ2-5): GAGVSQSPRYKVAKRGQDVALRCDPISGHVSLFWYQQALGQGPEFLTYFQNEAQLDKSGLPSDRFFAERPEGSVSTLKIQRTQQEDSAVYLCASSFQTSGIVSQYFGPGTRLLVL.

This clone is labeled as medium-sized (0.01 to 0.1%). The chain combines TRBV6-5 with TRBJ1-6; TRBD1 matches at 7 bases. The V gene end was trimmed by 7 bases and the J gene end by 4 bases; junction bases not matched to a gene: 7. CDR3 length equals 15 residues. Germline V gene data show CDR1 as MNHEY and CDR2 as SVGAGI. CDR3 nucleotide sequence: TGTGCCAGCAACGACCGACAGGGATATAATTCACCCCTCCACTTT. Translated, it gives CASNDRQGYNSPLHF.

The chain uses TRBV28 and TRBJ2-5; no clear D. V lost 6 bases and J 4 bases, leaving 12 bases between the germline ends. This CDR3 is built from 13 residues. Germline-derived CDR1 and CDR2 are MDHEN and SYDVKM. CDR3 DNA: TGTGCCAGCAGGAGGTTCAGAGGAGAGACCCAGTACTTC. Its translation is CASRRFRGETQYF.

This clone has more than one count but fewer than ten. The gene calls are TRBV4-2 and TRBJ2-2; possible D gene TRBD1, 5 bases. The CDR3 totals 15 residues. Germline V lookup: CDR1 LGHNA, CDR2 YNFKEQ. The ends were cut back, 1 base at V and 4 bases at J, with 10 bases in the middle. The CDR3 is CASSQADRITGELFF. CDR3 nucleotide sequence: TGTGCCAGCAGCCAAGCTGACAGAATCACCGGGGAGCTGTTTTTT.

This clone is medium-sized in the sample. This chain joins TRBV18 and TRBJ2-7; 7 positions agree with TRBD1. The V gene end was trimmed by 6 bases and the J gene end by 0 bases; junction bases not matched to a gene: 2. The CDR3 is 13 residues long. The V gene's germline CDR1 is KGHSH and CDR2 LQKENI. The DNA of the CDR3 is TGTGCCAGCTCCCGGGACAGCTCCTACGAGCAGTACTTC. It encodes CASSRDSSYEQYF.